This entry is about one T cell receptor (beta chain). Its specificity is unknown. The germline V gene has CDR1 SQVTM and CDR2 ANQGSEA. CDR3 length: 13 amino acids. The V and J ends lost 7 bases and 1 base respectively, with 13 bases between them. TCRdb ran MiXCR on the 5' RACE reads and lists one entry per CDR3 protein. The sample includes about 57,000 distinct CDR3 sequences, about 28% of them seen just once. CD4+CD45RO+CD25- cells were isolated as memory CD4+ T cells. Whole-study results and caveats: Greatest tumor Treg TCR overlap was with tumor naive CD4+ cells.

The chain combines TRBV29-1 with TRBJ1-1; no clear D. The material sequenced was tumor-infiltrating memory CD4+ T cells sorted from the breast tumor. Subset of the sample: memory CD4+ T cells, CD4+CD45RO+CD25-. This TCR derives from a female donor with breast cancer. The CDR3 loop is CSGRRTENTEAFF. CDR3 nucleotides: TGCAGCGGGCGACGGACCGAGAACACTGAAGCTTTCTTT.